The source of this T cell receptor beta chain is a study of cytomegalovirus exposure and HLA in healthy donors. Comment on this clone: What it binds is not known.

Germline CDR1 and CDR2: SGDLS and YYNGEE. With V trimmed by 0 bases and J by 6 bases, 9 bases remained unmatched. This CDR3 region has 16 residues. Vbeta (60) and Jbeta (13) primers were used in the PCR. The protocol was immunoSEQ multiplex PCR, while the TCRdb copy is restricted to in-frame clones and leaves out a portion. Altogether about 110,000 clones are present, 60% to 70% being singletons, with the ten largest covering 3% to 4.5%. Study findings and constraints: Later analysis placed DRB1 highest and HLA-C lowest in TCR association rates, which differed by HLA locus. Trimming of TCR beta V- and J-genes showed a link, identified in a later analysis, to a missense DCLRE1C variant.

This TCR was recovered from a man aged 25 to 40 in good health and CMV-seropositive. The specimen was PBMCs. V gene TRBV9 combines with J gene TRBJ2-7; 10 nucleotides match TRBD1. The CDR3 DNA reads as TGTGCCAGCAGCGTAGCTACAGGCGGGACAGGGGTCGAGCAGTACTTC. Translating it yields CASSVATGGTGVEQYF.